This TCR beta chain derives from a study of blood T cell repertoires in COVID-19. Germline values: CDR1 GTSNPN, CDR2 SVGIG (reference sequence). There are 13 residues in the CDR3. The ends were cut back, 0 bases at V and 4 bases at J, with 9 bases in the middle. Using immunoSEQ multiplex PCR, the repertoire was profiled, and TCRdb retains in-frame clones only, with some absent. The sample shows 150,000 to 200,000 clones, 76% of them seen only once. Sequenced input: PBMCs or T cells enriched from blood (not recorded which). The V gene is TRBV30, the J gene TRBJ2-5; D is uncertain. This clonotype was obtained from a woman between 50 and 59 years old with acute COVID-19. Written as DNA, the CDR3 is TGTGCCTGGAGTGTAGGAGCCCGAGAGACCCAGTACTTC. It encodes CAWSVGARETQYF.